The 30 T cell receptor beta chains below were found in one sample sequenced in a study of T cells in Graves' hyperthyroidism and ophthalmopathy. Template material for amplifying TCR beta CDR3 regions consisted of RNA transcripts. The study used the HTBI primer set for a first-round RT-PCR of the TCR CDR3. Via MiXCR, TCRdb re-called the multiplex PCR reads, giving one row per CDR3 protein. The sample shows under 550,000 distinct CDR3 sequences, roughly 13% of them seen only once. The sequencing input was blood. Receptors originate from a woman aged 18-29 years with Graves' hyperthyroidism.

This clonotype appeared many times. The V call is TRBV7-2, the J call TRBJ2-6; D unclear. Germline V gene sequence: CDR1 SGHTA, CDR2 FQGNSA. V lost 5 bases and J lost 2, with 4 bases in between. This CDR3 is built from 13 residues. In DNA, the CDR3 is TGTGCCAGCAGCCGTCCTGGGGCCAACGTCCTGACTTTC. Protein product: CASSRPGANVLTF.

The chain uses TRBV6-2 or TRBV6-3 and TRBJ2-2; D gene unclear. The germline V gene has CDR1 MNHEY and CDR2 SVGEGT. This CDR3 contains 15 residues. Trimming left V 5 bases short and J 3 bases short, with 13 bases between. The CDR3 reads CASSLGRLHTGELFF. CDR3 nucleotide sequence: TGTGCCAGCAGTCTTGGTAGGCTGCACACCGGGGAGCTGTTTTTT.

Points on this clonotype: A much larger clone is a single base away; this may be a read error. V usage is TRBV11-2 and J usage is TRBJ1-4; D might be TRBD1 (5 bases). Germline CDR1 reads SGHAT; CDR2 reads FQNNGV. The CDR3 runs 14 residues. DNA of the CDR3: TGTGCCAGCAGCTTAGGGGGGATTAATGAAAAACTGTCTTTT. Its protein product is CASSLGGINEKLSF.

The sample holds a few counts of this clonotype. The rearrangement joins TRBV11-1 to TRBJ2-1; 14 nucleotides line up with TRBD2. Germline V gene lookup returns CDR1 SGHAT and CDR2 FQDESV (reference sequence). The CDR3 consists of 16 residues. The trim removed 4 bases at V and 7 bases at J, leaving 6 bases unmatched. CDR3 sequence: CASSSMTSGRANEQFF. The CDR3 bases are TGTGCCAGCAGCTCCATGACTAGCGGGAGGGCAAATGAGCAGTTCTTC.

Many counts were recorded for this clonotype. This CDR3 is CASSTLAERTGELFF. The DNA of the CDR3 is TGTGCCAGCAGCACCTTAGCGGAGAGGACCGGGGAGCTGTTTTTT. The chain recombines TRBV7-9 with TRBJ2-2; a possible D gene is TRBD2 (6 bases). From germline, CDR1 is SEHNR and CDR2 FQNEAQ (reference sequence). The CDR3 runs 15 residues. V was cut by 5 bases and J by 5 bases, with 15 bases left in between.

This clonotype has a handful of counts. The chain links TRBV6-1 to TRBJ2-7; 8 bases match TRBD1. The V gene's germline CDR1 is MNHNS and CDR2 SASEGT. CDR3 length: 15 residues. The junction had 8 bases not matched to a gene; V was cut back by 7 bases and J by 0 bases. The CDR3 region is CASTMTGDVSYEQYF. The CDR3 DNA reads TGTGCCAGCACTATGACAGGGGACGTCTCCTACGAGCAGTACTTC.

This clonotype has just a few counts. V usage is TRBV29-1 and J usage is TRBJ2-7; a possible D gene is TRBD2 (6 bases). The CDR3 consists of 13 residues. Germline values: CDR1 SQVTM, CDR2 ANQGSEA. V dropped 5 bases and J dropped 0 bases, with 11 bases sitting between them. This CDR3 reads CSVWGDSSYEQYF. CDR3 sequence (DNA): TGCAGCGTTTGGGGGGATAGCTCCTACGAGCAGTACTTC.

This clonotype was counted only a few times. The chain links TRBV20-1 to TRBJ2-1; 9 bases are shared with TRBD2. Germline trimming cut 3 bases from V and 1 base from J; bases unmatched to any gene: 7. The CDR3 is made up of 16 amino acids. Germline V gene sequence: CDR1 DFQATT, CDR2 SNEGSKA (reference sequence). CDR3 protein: CSASSSGTLSYNEQFF. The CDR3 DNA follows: TGCAGTGCTAGTTCTAGCGGGACCTTGTCCTACAATGAGCAGTTCTTC.

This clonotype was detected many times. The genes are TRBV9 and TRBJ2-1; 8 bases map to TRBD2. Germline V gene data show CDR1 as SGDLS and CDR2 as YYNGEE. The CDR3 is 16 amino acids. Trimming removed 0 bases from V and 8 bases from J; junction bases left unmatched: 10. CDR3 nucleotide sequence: TGTGCCAGCAGCGTAGCAGCCGGACTAGCTGGAGATGAGCAGTTCTTC. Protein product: CASSVAAGLAGDEQFF.

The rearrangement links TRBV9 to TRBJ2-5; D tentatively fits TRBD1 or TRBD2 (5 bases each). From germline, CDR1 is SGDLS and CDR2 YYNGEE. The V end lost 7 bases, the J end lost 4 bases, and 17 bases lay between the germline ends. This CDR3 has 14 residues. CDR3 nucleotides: TGTGCCAGCGGGCCCTCTGCGAGGGGAGAGACCCAGTACTTC. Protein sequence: CASGPSARGETQYF.

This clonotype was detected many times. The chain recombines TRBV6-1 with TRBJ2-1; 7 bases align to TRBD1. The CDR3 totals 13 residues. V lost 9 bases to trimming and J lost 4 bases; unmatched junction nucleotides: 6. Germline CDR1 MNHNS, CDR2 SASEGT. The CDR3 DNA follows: TGTGCCAGTCAGGGGGTAACGTACAATGAGCAGTTCTTC. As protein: CASQGVTYNEQFF.

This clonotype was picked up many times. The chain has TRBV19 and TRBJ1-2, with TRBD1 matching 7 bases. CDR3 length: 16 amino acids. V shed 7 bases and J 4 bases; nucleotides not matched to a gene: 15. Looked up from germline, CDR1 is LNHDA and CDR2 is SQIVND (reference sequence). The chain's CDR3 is CASNKGANRRGYGYTF. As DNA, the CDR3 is TGTGCCAGTAATAAGGGGGCGAATCGCCGCGGCTATGGCTACACCTTC.

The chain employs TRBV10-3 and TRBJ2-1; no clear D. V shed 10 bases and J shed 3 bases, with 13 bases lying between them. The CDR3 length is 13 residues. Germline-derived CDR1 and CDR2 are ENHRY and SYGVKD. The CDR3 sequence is CASERQDYNEQFF. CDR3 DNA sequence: TGTGCCAGCGAACGGCAGGACTACAATGAGCAGTTCTTC.

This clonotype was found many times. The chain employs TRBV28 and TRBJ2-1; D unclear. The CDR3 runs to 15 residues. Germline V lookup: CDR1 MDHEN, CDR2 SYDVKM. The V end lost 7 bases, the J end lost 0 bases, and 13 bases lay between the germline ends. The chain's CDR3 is CASTQASSSYNEQFF. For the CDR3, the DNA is TGTGCCAGCACTCAAGCATCGAGCTCCTACAATGAGCAGTTCTTC.

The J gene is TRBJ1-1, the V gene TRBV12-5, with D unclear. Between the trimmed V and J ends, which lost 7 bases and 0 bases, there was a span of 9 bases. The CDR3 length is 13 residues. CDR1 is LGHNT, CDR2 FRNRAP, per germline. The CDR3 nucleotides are TGTGCTAGTGTGGGCATTATGAACACTGAAGCTTTCTTT. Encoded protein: CASVGIMNTEAFF. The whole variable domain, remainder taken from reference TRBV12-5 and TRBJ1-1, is DARVTQTPRHKVTEMGQEVTMRCQPILGHNTVFWYRQTMMQGLELLAYFRNRAPLDDSGMPKDRFSAEMPDATLATLKIQPSEPRDSAVYFCASVGIMNTEAFFGQGTRLTVV.

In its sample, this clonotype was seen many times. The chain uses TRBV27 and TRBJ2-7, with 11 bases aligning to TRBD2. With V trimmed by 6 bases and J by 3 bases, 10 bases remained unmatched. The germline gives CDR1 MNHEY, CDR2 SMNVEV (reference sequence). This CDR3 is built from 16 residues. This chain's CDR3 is CASSHETLAGVYEQYF. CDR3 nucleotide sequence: TGTGCCAGCAGCCACGAGACACTAGCGGGAGTCTACGAGCAGTACTTC.

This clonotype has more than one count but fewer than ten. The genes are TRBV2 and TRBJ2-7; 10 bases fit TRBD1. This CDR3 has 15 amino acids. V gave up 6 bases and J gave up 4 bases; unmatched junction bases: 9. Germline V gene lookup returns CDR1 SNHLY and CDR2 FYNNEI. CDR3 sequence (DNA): TGTGCCAGCAGCAGCGGGACAGGGGTGGTGTACGAGCAGTACTTC. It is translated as CASSSGTGVVYEQYF.

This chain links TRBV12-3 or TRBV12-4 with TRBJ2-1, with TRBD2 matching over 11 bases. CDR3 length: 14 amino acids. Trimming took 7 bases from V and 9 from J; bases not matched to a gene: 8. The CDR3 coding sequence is TGTGCCAGCATTGGTAGCGGGAGGGTGGGTGAGCAGTTCTTC. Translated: CASIGSGRVGEQFF.

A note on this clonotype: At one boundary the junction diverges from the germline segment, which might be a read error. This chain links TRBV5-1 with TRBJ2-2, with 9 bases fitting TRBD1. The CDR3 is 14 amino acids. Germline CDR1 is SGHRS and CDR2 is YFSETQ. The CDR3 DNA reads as TGTGCCAGCAGCGCGACAGGGGGTGGCGGGGAGCTGTTTTTT. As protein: CASSATGGGGELFF.

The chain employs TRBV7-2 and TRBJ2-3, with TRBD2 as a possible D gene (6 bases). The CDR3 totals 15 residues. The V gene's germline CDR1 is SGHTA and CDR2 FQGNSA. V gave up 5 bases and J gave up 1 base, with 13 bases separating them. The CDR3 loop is CASSPVWGGTDTQYF. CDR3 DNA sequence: TGTGCCAGCAGCCCCGTATGGGGGGGCACAGATACGCAGTATTTT.

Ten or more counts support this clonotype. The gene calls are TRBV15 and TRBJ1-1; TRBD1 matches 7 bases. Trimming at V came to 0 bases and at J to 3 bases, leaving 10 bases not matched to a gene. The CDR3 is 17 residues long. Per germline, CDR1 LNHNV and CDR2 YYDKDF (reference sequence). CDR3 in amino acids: CATSRDARRGLDTEAFF. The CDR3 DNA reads TGTGCCACCAGCAGAGATGCCCGGAGGGGGCTGGACACTGAAGCTTTCTTT.

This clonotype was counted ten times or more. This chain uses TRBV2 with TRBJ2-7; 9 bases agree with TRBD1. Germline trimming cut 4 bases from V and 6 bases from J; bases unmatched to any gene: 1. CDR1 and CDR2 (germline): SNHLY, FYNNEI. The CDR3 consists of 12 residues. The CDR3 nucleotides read TGTGCCAGCAGTGGGGACAGGGCCGAGCAGTACTTC. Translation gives CASSGDRAEQYF.

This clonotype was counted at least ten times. The CDR3 reads CASSPSDRLIYEQYF. CDR3 bases: TGTGCCAGCAGTCCCTCAGACAGACTTATCTACGAGCAGTACTTC. J is TRBJ2-7 and V is TRBV6-1, with a weak D call TRBD1 (5 bases). Per germline, CDR1 MNHNS and CDR2 SASEGT. V lost 5 bases and J 3 bases, leaving 17 bases between the germline ends. CDR3 size: 15 residues.

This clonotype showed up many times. Written as DNA, the CDR3 is TGTGCCAGCAGCCCCCCCTGGGGCGATACGCAGTATTTT. Translating gives CASSPPWGDTQYF. The chain employs TRBV6-2 or TRBV6-3 and TRBJ2-3; tentative D call: TRBD1 (5 bases). V was trimmed by 6 bases and J by 6 bases, leaving 13 bases between them. Germline loops: CDR1 MNHEY, CDR2 SVGEGT. The CDR3 is 13 residues long.

The CDR3 DNA reads as TGTGCCACCAGCATCCGGACTAGCGGGAAAAACACAGATACGCAGTATTTT. Its protein is CATSIRTSGKNTDTQYF. The chain joins TRBV15 to TRBJ2-3; TRBD2 agrees at 12 bases. Germline assignment: CDR1 LNHNV and CDR2 YYDKDF (reference sequence). V gave up 4 bases and J gave up 2 bases; unmatched junction bases: 7. The CDR3 sequence is 17 residues long.

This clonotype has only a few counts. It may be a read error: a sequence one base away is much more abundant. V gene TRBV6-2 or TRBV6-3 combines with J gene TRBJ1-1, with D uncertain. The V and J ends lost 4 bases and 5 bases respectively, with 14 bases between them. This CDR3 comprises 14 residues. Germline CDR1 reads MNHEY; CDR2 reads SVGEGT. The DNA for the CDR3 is TGTGCCAGCAGTTCACCCGGGAGGAAGACTGAAGCTTTCTTT. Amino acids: CASSSPGRKTEAFF.

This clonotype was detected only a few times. CDR3 sequence: CASSEYRTAVLNTGELFF. CDR3 bases: TGTGCCAGCAGTGAATATCGAACGGCGGTCTTAAACACCGGGGAGCTGTTTTTT. V usage is TRBV25-1 and J usage is TRBJ2-2; D is unresolved. The CDR3 has 18 residues. The V end lost 0 bases, the J end lost 2 bases, and 16 bases lay between the germline ends. In germline, CDR1 is MGHDK, CDR2 SYGVNS.

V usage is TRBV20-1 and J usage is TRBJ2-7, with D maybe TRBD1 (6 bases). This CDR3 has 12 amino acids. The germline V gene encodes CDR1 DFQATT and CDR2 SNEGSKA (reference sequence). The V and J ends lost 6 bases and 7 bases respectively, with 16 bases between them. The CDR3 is CSAKTGTLEQYF. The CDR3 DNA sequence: TGCAGTGCAAAGACCGGGACACTTGAGCAGTACTTC.

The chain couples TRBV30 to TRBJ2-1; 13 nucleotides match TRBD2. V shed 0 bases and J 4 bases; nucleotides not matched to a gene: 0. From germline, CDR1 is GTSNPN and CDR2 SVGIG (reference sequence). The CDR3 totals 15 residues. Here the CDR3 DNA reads TGTGCCTGGAGTGTACTAGCGGGAGGGTACAATGAGCAGTTCTTC. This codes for CAWSVLAGGYNEQFF.

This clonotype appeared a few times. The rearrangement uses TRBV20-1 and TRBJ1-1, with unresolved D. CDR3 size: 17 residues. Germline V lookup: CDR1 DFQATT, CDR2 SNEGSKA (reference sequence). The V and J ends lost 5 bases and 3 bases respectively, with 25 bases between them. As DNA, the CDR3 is TGCAGTGCTCCTCTAAACCCTGATAGTCGGGTATACACTGAAGCTTTCTTT. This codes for CSAPLNPDSRVYTEAFF.